The entry below describes one T cell receptor (beta chain). This specimen comes from a study of blood T cell repertoires in COVID-19. Study-level background: Researchers got acute and convalescent COVID-19 samples from the United States, Italy and Spain. From T cells, B-cell-depleted T cells, or PBMCs came the material, which was cDNA or gDNA.

The CDR3 spans 13 residues. Germline-derived CDR1 and CDR2 are KGHSH and LQKENI. Trimming took 2 bases from V and 4 from J, leaving 8 bases between them. TCRdb's copy holds only in-frame clones and misses some; the assay was immunoSEQ multiplex PCR. The table records more than 120,000 clones, 85% to 90% of them present only once. The chain has TRBV18 and TRBJ1-2, with a weak D call TRBD1 (5 bases). Sequencing was performed on peripheral blood. The receptor was derived from a man between 45 and 60 years old who had recovered from COVID-19. CDR3 region: CASSPDRVYGYTF. CDR3 coding DNA: TGTGCCAGCTCACCAGACAGAGTCTATGGCTACACCTTC.